Listed below are T cell receptor beta chains from one sample, sequenced in a study of blood T cell repertoires in COVID-19. The protocol was immunoSEQ multiplex PCR, while the TCRdb copy is restricted to in-frame clones and leaves out a portion. The top ten hold 15% to 20% of the sample, which has about 150,000 clones, 65% to 80% seen once. Sample: PBMCs or T cells enriched from blood (not recorded which). The receptors come from a woman aged 65 to 85 in a cohort exposed to, infected with or recovered from COVID-19 (not recorded which). Both conserved end residues are part of each CDR3. D genes are given only for firm matches. For some rows the clone size is stated as once, few or many, or as a class when expanded; others skip it.

TRBD1	TRBV28	NA	TRBJ2-1	CASSPLTGGSNEQFF	TGTGCCAGCAGCCCGTTGACAGGGGGGAGCAATGAGCAGTTCTTC
TRBD1	TRBV5-1	NA	TRBJ2-3	CASSSQGATDTQYF	TGCGCCAGCAGCTCCCAGGGGGCCACAGATACGCAGTATTTT
NA	TRBV9	NA	TRBJ2-1	CASSVVPGTYNEQFF	TGTGCCAGCAGCGTAGTTCCGGGTACCTACAATGAGCAGTTCTTC
TRBD1	TRBV20-1	NA	TRBJ2-3	CSASPFTGGMDTQYF	TGCAGTGCTAGTCCTTTTACAGGGGGCATGGATACGCAGTATTTT
NA	TRBV24-1	once	TRBJ2-5	CATSDFAGVETQYF	TGTGCCACCAGTGATTTCGCAGGGGTGGAGACCCAGTACTTC
TRBD1	TRBV27	NA	TRBJ1-1	CASYRGDLGVAFF	TGTGCCTCTTACAGGGGCGACCTAGGAGTAGCTTTCTTT
NA	TRBV28	NA	TRBJ2-7	CASSTGGQNYEQYF	TGTGCCAGCAGCACTGGGGGACAAAACTACGAGCAGTACTTC
TRBD1	TRBV7-9	NA	TRBJ2-3	CASSRNRGPDTQYF	TGTGCCAGCAGCCGTAACAGGGGTCCAGATACGCAGTATTTT
NA	TRBV5-8	NA	TRBJ2-7	CASSLSEGRYEQYF	TGTGCCAGCAGCTTGAGTGAGGGGAGGTACGAGCAGTACTTC
NA	TRBV5-6	NA	TRBJ2-5	CASSFGAAQETQYF	TGTGCCAGCAGCTTTGGGGCGGCCCAAGAGACCCAGTACTTC
NA	TRBV18	NA	TRBJ2-7	CASSPDYHEQYF	TGTGCCAGCTCACCGGACTATCACGAGCAGTACTTC
NA	TRBV2	NA	TRBJ1-1	CAARQFLTEAFF	TGTGCCGCCAGACAGTTTCTCACTGAAGCTTTCTTT
NA	TRBV10-2	NA	TRBJ2-5	CASSESGTWQETQYF	TGCGCCAGCAGTGAGTCGGGGACATGGCAAGAGACCCAGTACTTC
TRBD2	TRBV2	few	TRBJ2-7	CASIEGLAYEQYF	TGTGCCAGCATCGAGGGACTAGCCTACGAGCAGTACTTC